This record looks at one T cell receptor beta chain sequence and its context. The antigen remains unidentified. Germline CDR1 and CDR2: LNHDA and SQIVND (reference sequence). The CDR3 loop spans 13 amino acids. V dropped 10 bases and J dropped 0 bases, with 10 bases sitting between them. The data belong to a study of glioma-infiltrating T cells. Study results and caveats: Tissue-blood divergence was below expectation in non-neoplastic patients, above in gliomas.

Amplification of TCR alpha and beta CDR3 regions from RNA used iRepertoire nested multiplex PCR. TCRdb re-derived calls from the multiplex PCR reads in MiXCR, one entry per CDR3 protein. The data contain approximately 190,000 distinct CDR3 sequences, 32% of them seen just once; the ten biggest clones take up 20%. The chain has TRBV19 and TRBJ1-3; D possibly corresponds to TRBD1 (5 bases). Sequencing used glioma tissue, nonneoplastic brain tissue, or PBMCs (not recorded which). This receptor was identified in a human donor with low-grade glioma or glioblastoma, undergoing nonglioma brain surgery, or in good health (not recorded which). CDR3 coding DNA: TGTGCCATCCGGGACGGCTCTGGAAACACCATATATTTT. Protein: CAIRDGSGNTIYF.